What follows are 10 T cell receptor beta chains derived from one specimen sequenced in a study of cytomegalovirus exposure and HLA in healthy donors. TCRdb keeps only in-frame clones here, not all; method: immunoSEQ multiplex PCR. The table has around 54,000 clones, 89% seen once. Sequencing input: PBMCs. Receptors were obtained from a woman in her late teens or twenties in good health and CMV-seropositive.

This clone was found a few times. This CDR3 reads CASTWGGRRNSPLHF. CDR3 DNA sequence: TGTGCCAGCACCTGGGGGGGGCGCAGAAATTCACCCCTCCACTTT. The chain is built from TRBV28 and TRBJ1-6; a possible D gene is TRBD1 (6 bases). Between the trimmed V and J ends, which lost 7 bases and 7 bases, there was a span of 17 bases. Germline loops: CDR1 MDHEN, CDR2 SYDVKM. The CDR3 consists of 15 residues.

The chain employs TRBV4-2 and TRBJ2-3, with 10 bases that match TRBD2. CDR1 is LGHNA and CDR2 is YNFKEQ in the germline V gene. The CDR3 consists of 16 residues. V trimming: 7 bases; J trimming: 0 bases; junction bases outside the gene matches: 7. This chain's CDR3 is CASNSGGPTSTDTQYF. CDR3 DNA: TGTGCCAGCAATAGCGGGGGGCCTACTAGCACAGATACGCAGTATTTT.

The chain has TRBV9 and TRBJ2-5, with D possibly being TRBD2 (5 bases). This CDR3 is 15 amino acids long. V dropped 3 bases and J dropped 1 base, with 13 bases sitting between them. Germline CDR1 and CDR2: SGDLS and YYNGEE. The DNA of the CDR3 is TGTGCCAGCAGCGGCTCAGCGGCTCTCCAAGAGACCCAGTACTTC. Residues: CASSGSAALQETQYF.

V usage is TRBV5-1 and J usage is TRBJ1-4; a possible D gene is TRBD1 (5 bases). V lost 0 bases and J lost 7, with 10 bases in between. The length of the CDR3 is 14 residues. Germline V gives CDR1 SGHRS, CDR2 YFSETQ. CDR3 DNA: TGCGCCAGCAGCTTGGGGCAGGGACTTGAAAAACTGTTTTTT. It yields the protein CASSLGQGLEKLFF.

This clone was recorded a few times. The chain links TRBV12-5 to TRBJ2-5, with 8 bases aligning to TRBD1. The CDR3 is 15 amino acids. From germline, CDR1 is LGHNT and CDR2 FRNRAP. With V trimmed by 5 bases and J by 4 bases, 9 bases remained unmatched. Here the CDR3 reads CASGPGTGFRETQYF. The CDR3 nucleotides are TGTGCTAGTGGTCCCGGGACAGGATTTCGAGAGACCCAGTACTTC.

This clone has only one observation. The chain combines TRBV23-1 with TRBJ1-5; 8 bases agree with TRBD1. TRBV23-1 is recorded as an ORF, its role being uncertain. The CDR3 runs 14 residues. J gave up 4 bases and V 9 bases, and 8 bases lay outside the gene matches. CDR3 coding DNA: TGCGCCAGGGTCCGGGACAGGACAAATCAGCCCCAGCATTTT. As protein: CARVRDRTNQPQHF.

The rearrangement uses TRBV4-1 and TRBJ2-1; 8 nucleotides line up with TRBD1. Losses at the gene ends were 0 bases for V and 4 bases for J; bases not matched to a gene: 14. The CDR3 length is 19 residues. Germline CDR1 MGHRA, CDR2 YSYEKL. The CDR3 DNA reads as TGCGCCAGCAGCCAAGAGAAAGCAGTAGGGACAGGACTTTACAATGAGCAGTTCTTC. Protein product: CASSQEKAVGTGLYNEQFF.

The V call is TRBV5-1, the J call TRBJ1-1; 12 bases line up with TRBD1. V lost 2 bases, J lost 3 bases, and 5 bases stayed unmatched. The CDR3 consists of 16 residues. Germline V lookup: CDR1 SGHRS, CDR2 YFSETQ. The CDR3, as DNA: TGCGCCAGCAGCTTTCCGGGACAGGGGGCGGACACTGAAGCTTTCTTT. As protein: CASSFPGQGADTEAFF.

The chain carries TRBV15 and TRBJ2-1, with TRBD2 matching over 9 bases. The CDR3 sequence is 17 residues long. The germline V gene has CDR1 LNHNV and CDR2 YYDKDF (reference sequence). Losses at the gene ends were 2 bases for V and 6 bases for J; bases not matched to a gene: 11. CDR3 loop: CATSRPAGTSPRNEQFF. The CDR3 nucleotides are TGTGCCACCAGCAGACCCGCCGGGACTAGCCCGCGCAATGAGCAGTTCTTC.

The J gene is TRBJ1-5, the V gene TRBV6-5; D is unclear. Germline V gene data show CDR1 as MNHEY and CDR2 as SVGAGI. The CDR3 sequence is 15 residues long. Trimming left V 2 bases short and J 5 bases short, with 13 bases between. Written as DNA, the CDR3 is TGTGCCAGCAGTTACACTAGGACGGCTGATCAGCCCCAGCATTTT. It encodes CASSYTRTADQPQHF.